Shown below are 12 T cell receptor beta chains from a single sample sequenced in a study of OX40 agonist ivuxolimab in advanced cancers. Using immunoSEQ multiplex PCR, the repertoire was profiled, and TCRdb retains in-frame clones only, with some absent. The data hold over 35,000 clones, with 86% observed a single time. The sample in question was CD4+ or CD8+ T cells sorted from blood, obtained in a trial of the OX40 agonist ivuxolimab. These receptors were obtained from an adult with an advanced solid tumor such as melanoma, head and neck, liver or kidney cancer.

The rearrangement uses TRBV23-1 and TRBJ2-3, with D perhaps assigned TRBD1 or TRBD2 (6 bases each). TRBV23-1 is noted as an ORF with a role that remains uncertain. The ends were cut back, 4 bases at V and 0 bases at J, with 17 bases in the middle. This CDR3 has 17 residues. The CDR3 DNA sequence: TGCGCCAGCAGTCCCTCGCAAGGGGGGCCAAGCACAGATACGCAGTATTTT. It encodes CASSPSQGGPSTDTQYF.

J is TRBJ2-5 and V is TRBV5-6; D unclear. Trimming cost V 1 base and J 4 bases, with 2 bases left between them. The CDR3 length is 11 residues. Germline loops: CDR1 SGHDT, CDR2 YYEEEE. DNA of the CDR3: TGTGCCAGCAGCTTGTTAGAGACCCAGTACTTC. As protein: CASSLLETQYF.

The chain links TRBV11-2 to TRBJ2-3; D remains ambiguous. Trimming removed 3 bases from V and 2 bases from J, with 6 bases in between. CDR3 length: 13 amino acids. Per germline, CDR1 SGHAT and CDR2 FQNNGV. CDR3 sequence reads: CASSLPSTDTQYF. In DNA, the CDR3 is TGTGCCAGCAGCTTGCCCTCCACAGATACGCAGTATTTT.

The chain links TRBV6-6 to TRBJ1-1, with 11 bases identical to TRBD1. The CDR3 is 16 residues long. Germline V gene sequence: CDR1 MNHNY, CDR2 SVGAGI (reference sequence). The V gene end was trimmed by 2 bases and the J gene end by 12 bases; junction bases not matched to a gene: 14. The CDR3 nucleotides read TGTGCCAGCAGTTACGCGATCCTTGGACAGGGGGCGATACCTTTCTTT. It codes for CASSYAILGQGAIPFF.

This chain links TRBV5-1 with TRBJ2-2, with D hard to call. CDR3 length: 13 amino acids. Germline V gene sequence: CDR1 SGHRS, CDR2 YFSETQ. V gave up 4 bases and J gave up 8 bases, with 12 bases separating them. CDR3 sequence: CASSPPMGGELFF. The CDR3 nucleotides read TGCGCCAGCAGCCCCCCCATGGGTGGGGAGCTGTTTTTT.

This clone was seen a few times. This chain uses TRBV6-5 with TRBJ1-2; weak D call: TRBD1 (6 bases). The CDR3 has 15 amino acids. The germline V gene has CDR1 MNHEY and CDR2 SVGAGI. The V and J ends lost 2 bases and 4 bases respectively, with 14 bases between them. CDR3 protein: CASSYDRTTGYGYTF. CDR3 DNA: TGTGCCAGCAGTTACGACAGGACCACGGGCTATGGCTACACCTTC.

The V gene is TRBV28, the J gene TRBJ2-5; D perhaps matches TRBD2 (5 bases). Trimming pared 3 bases from V and 5 bases from J, leaving 13 bases between. Germline V CDR1 and CDR2: MDHEN, SYDVKM. This CDR3 is 14 amino acids long. The CDR3 loop reads CASSFFTSVETQYF. CDR3 nucleotide sequence: TGTGCCAGCAGTTTCTTCACTAGTGTCGAGACCCAGTACTTC. The complete variable domain, with remaining parts taken from reference TRBV28 and TRBJ2-5, reads DVKVTQSSRYLVKRTGEKVFLECVQDMDHENMFWYRQDPGLGLRLIYFSYDVKMKEKGDIPEGYSVSREKKERFSLILESASTNQTSMYLCASSFFTSVETQYFGPGTRLLVL.

The chain has TRBV14 and TRBJ2-3; D is uncertain. This CDR3 is 13 amino acids long. With 4 bases removed from V and 5 bases from J, the gap between germline ends came to 10 bases. CDR1 and CDR2 from the germline V gene are SGHDN and FVKESK. CDR3 region: CASSRRSIDTQYF. Here the CDR3 DNA reads TGTGCCAGCAGCCGTCGTTCCATAGATACGCAGTATTTT. Full variable domain (missing parts from reference TRBV14 and TRBJ2-3): EAGVTQFPSHSVIEKGQTVTLRCDPISGHDNLYWYRRVMGKEIKFLLHFVKESKQDESGMPNNRFLAERTGGTYSTLKVQPAELEDSGVYFCASSRRSIDTQYFGPGTRLTVL.

The chain recombines TRBV7-9 with TRBJ2-1; a weak D match, TRBD2 (7 bases). The ends were cut back, 6 bases at V and 5 bases at J, with 17 bases in the middle. Germline V gene lookup returns CDR1 SEHNR and CDR2 FQNEAQ (reference sequence). This CDR3 comprises 15 residues. The CDR3 DNA reads as TGTGCCAGCAGTCACAGGGTTGGGACTAACAATGAGCAGTTCTTC. Its translation: CASSHRVGTNNEQFF.

J is TRBJ1-1 and V is TRBV5-1, with D uncertain. This CDR3 comprises 15 residues. Between the trimmed V and J ends, which lost 1 base and 0 bases, there was a span of 10 bases. CDR1 and CDR2 (germline): SGHRS, YFSETQ. CDR3 DNA sequence: TGCGCCAGCAGCTTGCAGGAGGGTATGAACACTGAAGCTTTCTTT. Translated: CASSLQEGMNTEAFF.

This clone was counted only a few times. It is likely a read error: a sequence one base away is far more abundant. Distinct nucleotide sequences in the sample also encode this CDR3. The genes are TRBV4-1 and TRBJ1-6, with 7 bases lining up with TRBD1. Germline V gives CDR1 MGHRA, CDR2 YSYEKL. This CDR3 spans 16 amino acids. V lost 3 bases and J lost 8; bases outside the gene matches: 10. CDR3 sequence reads: CASSQETGEGDSPLHF. The CDR3 DNA follows: TGCGCCAGCAGCCAGGAAACAGGGGAAGGTGATTCACCCCTCCACTTT.

The CDR3, as DNA: TGTGCCAGCAGCCCTGGCAATGAGCAGTTCTTC. Its translation: CASSPGNEQFF. The chain combines TRBV7-2 with TRBJ2-1, with D hard to call. CDR3 length equals 11 residues. V was cut by 5 bases and J by 6 bases, with 5 bases left in between. Germline CDR1 is SGHTA and CDR2 is FQGNSA.